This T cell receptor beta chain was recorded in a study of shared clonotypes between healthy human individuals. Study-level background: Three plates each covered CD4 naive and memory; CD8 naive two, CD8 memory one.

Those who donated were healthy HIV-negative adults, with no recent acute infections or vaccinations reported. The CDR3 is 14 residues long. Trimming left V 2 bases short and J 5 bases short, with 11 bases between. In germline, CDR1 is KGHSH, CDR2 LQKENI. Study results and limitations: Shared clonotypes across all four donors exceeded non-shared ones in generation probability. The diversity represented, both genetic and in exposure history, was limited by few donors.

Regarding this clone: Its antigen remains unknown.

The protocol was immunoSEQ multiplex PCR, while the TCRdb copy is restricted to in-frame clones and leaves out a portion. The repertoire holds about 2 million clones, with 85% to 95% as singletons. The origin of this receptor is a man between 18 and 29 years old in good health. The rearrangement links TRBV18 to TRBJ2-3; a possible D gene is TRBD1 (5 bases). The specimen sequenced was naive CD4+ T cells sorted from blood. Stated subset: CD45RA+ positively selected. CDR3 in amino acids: CASSPTGSRDTQYF. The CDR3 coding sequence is TGTGCCAGCTCACCAACAGGTTCGCGAGATACGCAGTATTTT.